The next 32 T cell receptor beta chains were all read from a single sample in a study of cytomegalovirus exposure and HLA in healthy donors (dated 2017 in TCRdb). Receptor libraries were prepared by the immunoSEQ multiplex PCR assay. Entries here come from immuneACCESS through TCRdb and include only in-frame sequences with V and J called. Some clones fail to appear in such tables; in the studies checked, an unresolved V gene covers under half of the shortfall, and the cause of the remainder is unknown. The sample contains 130,000 to 150,000 clones, approximately 93% of them found a single time. About 0.75% of the sample goes to the ten largest clones. Source material: PBMCs. Receptors originate from a man younger than 35 in good health and CMV-seronegative.

The chain employs TRBV9 and TRBJ1-1; D is perhaps TRBD1 (6 bases). CDR1 SGDLS and CDR2 YYNGEE come from the germline V gene. The CDR3 consists of 13 residues. V lost 2 bases and J lost 4, with 9 bases in between. CDR3 coding DNA: TGTGCCAGCAGCGTCACAGGGTCCACTGAAGCTTTCTTT. Its translation: CASSVTGSTEAFF.

Here the CDR3 reads CASSAGRGGTGELFF. The CDR3 DNA reads TGTGCCAGCAGTGCCGGGAGGGGAGGCACCGGGGAGCTGTTTTTT. This sequence joins TRBV2 and TRBJ2-2; 8 bases are shared with TRBD2. The CDR3 contains 15 residues. Germline-derived CDR1 and CDR2 are SNHLY and FYNNEI. The V gene end was trimmed by 4 bases and the J gene end by 4 bases; junction bases not matched to a gene: 5. The full variable domain, with the rest looked up from reference TRBV2 and TRBJ2-2, is EPEVTQTPSHQVTQMGQEVILRCVPISNHLYFYWYRQILGQKVEFLVSFYNNEISEKSEIFDDQFSVERPDGSNFTLKIRSTKLEDSAMYFCASSAGRGGTGELFFGEGSRLTVL.

V usage is TRBV30 and J usage is TRBJ1-1; 9 nucleotides align to TRBD1. Germline values: CDR1 GTSNPN, CDR2 SVGIG (reference sequence). CDR3 length: 13 amino acids. V was pared by 7 bases and J by 0 bases, with 3 bases of the junction left unmatched. Here the CDR3 reads CAFRQGVNTEAFF. The DNA of the CDR3 is TGTGCCTTTAGACAGGGGGTGAACACTGAAGCTTTCTTT.

The V call is TRBV4-2, the J call TRBJ2-2; 7 nucleotides align to TRBD1. V was clipped by 2 bases and J by 0 bases; unmatched bases: 9. CDR3 length: 18 amino acids. The germline CDR1 and CDR2 sequences are LGHNA and YNFKEQ. The chain's CDR3 is CASSQNYRGSANTGELFF. CDR3 nucleotides: TGTGCCAGCAGCCAAAATTACAGGGGCTCCGCGAACACCGGGGAGCTGTTTTTT.

V usage is TRBV19 and J usage is TRBJ2-4, with a possible D match to TRBD1 (5 bases). Germline V gives CDR1 LNHDA, CDR2 SQIVND (reference sequence). Between the trimmed V and J ends, which lost 0 bases and 1 base, there was a span of 7 bases. The CDR3 is 15 residues long. Here the CDR3 reads CASSIDRAAKNIQYF. The CDR3 bases are TGTGCCAGTAGTATAGACAGGGCGGCCAAAAACATTCAGTACTTC.

J is TRBJ1-4 and V is TRBV6-1, with 7 bases that match TRBD1. V shed 1 base and J 4 bases; nucleotides not matched to a gene: 6. The CDR3 is 16 residues long. The V gene's germline CDR1 is MNHNS and CDR2 SASEGT. The CDR3 region is CASSEGGGTVNEKLFF. In DNA form, the CDR3 reads TGTGCCAGCAGTGAAGGTGGTGGGACAGTTAATGAAAAACTGTTTTTT.

V usage is TRBV7-2 and J usage is TRBJ2-1, with 8 bases matching TRBD1. The CDR3 totals 15 residues. V shed 5 bases and J 6 bases; nucleotides not matched to a gene: 9. Germline V gene sequence: CDR1 SGHTA, CDR2 FQGNSA. The CDR3: CASSQTGQVGNEQFF. The CDR3 bases are TGTGCCAGCAGCCAAACGGGACAGGTCGGCAATGAGCAGTTCTTC.

The rearrangement uses TRBV16 and TRBJ1-1; D possibly corresponds to TRBD1 (5 bases). CDR1 and CDR2 from the germline V gene are KGHSY and FQNENV. The V and J ends lost 0 bases and 7 bases respectively, with 15 bases between them. The CDR3 loop spans 15 amino acids. The CDR3 DNA sequence: TGTGCCAGCAGCCAATCCTCAGGAGGGACTCTTGAAGCTTTCTTT. Translation gives CASSQSSGGTLEAFF.

The chain employs TRBV11-2 and TRBJ1-3; D unclear. Trimming removed 5 bases at V and 0 bases at J, with 11 bases between. CDR1 SGHAT and CDR2 FQNNGV come from the germline V gene. The CDR3 is made up of 15 amino acids. The CDR3 here is CASSRSLFSGNTIYF. CDR3 in DNA: TGTGCCAGCAGCCGGTCCCTATTCTCTGGAAACACCATATATTTT.

The chain uses TRBV6-5 and TRBJ1-5; a possible D gene is TRBD1 (5 bases). The germline CDR1 and CDR2 sequences are MNHEY and SVGAGI. With 2 bases removed from V and 7 bases from J, the gap between germline ends came to 9 bases. This CDR3 comprises 13 residues. The CDR3 protein is CASSYRGQQPQHF. The CDR3 DNA follows: TGTGCCAGCAGTTACAGGGGTCAGCAGCCCCAGCATTTT.

V usage is TRBV28 and J usage is TRBJ1-5; TRBD1 matches 7 bases. Germline V gene lookup returns CDR1 MDHEN and CDR2 SYDVKM. The V and J ends lost 5 bases and 2 bases, in that order; junction bases with no gene match: 0. The CDR3 totals 13 residues. The CDR3 DNA is TGTGCCAGCAGTGGGACAGGCAATCAGCCCCAGCATTTT. This gives the protein CASSGTGNQPQHF.

The chain uses TRBV5-1 and TRBJ1-2; tentative D call: TRBD1 (6 bases). Trimming cost V 4 bases and J 3 bases, with 19 bases left between them. CDR3 size: 16 residues. Germline CDR1 and CDR2: SGHRS and YFSETQ. Written as DNA, the CDR3 is TGCGCCAGCAGCCTAAACAGGGTAGGGAGTGACTATGGCTACACCTTC. This sequence encodes CASSLNRVGSDYGYTF.

The rearrangement links TRBV27 to TRBJ2-7; D uncertain. The CDR3 spans 15 residues. Per the germline V gene, CDR1 is MNHEY and CDR2 is SMNVEV (reference sequence). Trimming removed 5 bases from V and 3 bases from J, with 17 bases in between. CDR3 in amino acids: CASSLTRRSDYEQYF. CDR3 nucleotides: TGTGCCAGCAGTCTGACACGAAGGTCGGACTACGAGCAGTACTTC.

This sequence joins TRBV18 and TRBJ2-5; 12 nucleotides line up with TRBD2. The germline V gene encodes CDR1 KGHSH and CDR2 LQKENI. This CDR3 has 15 amino acids. After removal of 4 bases from V and 3 bases from J, the junction contained 3 bases not matched to a gene. The CDR3 coding sequence is TGTGCCAGCTCACAGACTAGCGGGAGCAAAGAGACCCAGTACTTC. Protein sequence: CASSQTSGSKETQYF.

The chain combines TRBV2 with TRBJ1-1, with 8 bases lining up with TRBD1. The CDR3 runs 15 residues. CDR1 and CDR2 from the germline V gene are SNHLY and FYNNEI. Trimming removed 4 bases from V and 1 base from J; junction bases left unmatched: 5. This CDR3 reads CASSAAGTGNTEAFF. The CDR3 DNA follows: TGTGCCAGCAGTGCAGCCGGGACAGGGAACACTGAAGCTTTCTTT.

The CDR3 sequence is CASSRTEIHYGYTF. The CDR3 DNA reads TGTGCCAGCAGCCGGACAGAGATACACTATGGCTACACCTTC. The chain employs TRBV5-4 and TRBJ1-2, with a possible D match to TRBD1 (6 bases). The CDR3 covers 14 residues. V gave up 4 bases and J gave up 3 bases, with 13 bases separating them. CDR1 is SGHNT and CDR2 is YYREEE in the germline V gene (reference sequence).

The V call is TRBV28, the J call TRBJ1-1; a possible D gene is TRBD1 (5 bases). This CDR3 has 14 amino acids. V dropped 7 bases and J dropped 0 bases, with 12 bases sitting between them. Germline loops: CDR1 MDHEN, CDR2 SYDVKM. The CDR3 DNA sequence: TGTGCCAGCACCCCCGGACACCTGAACACTGAAGCTTTCTTT. Protein product: CASTPGHLNTEAFF.

This sequence joins TRBV27 and TRBJ2-1; 8 positions match TRBD1. Trimming took 6 bases from V and 4 from J; bases not matched to a gene: 5. The CDR3 is 14 amino acids. The germline V gene has CDR1 MNHEY and CDR2 SMNVEV (reference sequence). CDR3 nucleotides: TGTGCCAGCAGCGCACAGGGGGTGTACAATGAGCAGTTCTTC. It is translated as CASSAQGVYNEQFF.

The V gene is TRBV11-2, the J gene TRBJ2-7; 9 bases are a match to TRBD1. CDR3 length: 18 residues. The ends lost 6 bases at V and 0 bases at J; junction bases unmatched: 15. Germline V gives CDR1 SGHAT, CDR2 FQNNGV. The CDR3 region has the DNA TGTGCCAGCAGGACCGGGACAGGGCAAATCCTTCGCTCCTACGAGCAGTACTTC. It is translated as CASRTGTGQILRSYEQYF.

The chain links TRBV30 to TRBJ1-1; D is perhaps TRBD1 (5 bases). V lost 3 bases and J 2 bases, leaving 10 bases between the germline ends. CDR3 size: 13 residues. The germline V gene has CDR1 GTSNPN and CDR2 SVGIG (reference sequence). The CDR3 loop is CAWRDSLNTEAFF. CDR3 bases: TGTGCCTGGAGAGACAGCCTTAACACTGAAGCTTTCTTT. Drawing the rest from reference TRBV30 and TRBJ1-1, the complete variable domain is SQTIHQWPATLVQPVGSPLSLECTVEGTSNPNLYWYRQAAGRGLQLLFYSVGIGQISSEVPQNLSASRPQDRQFILSSKKLLLSDSGFYLCAWRDSLNTEAFFGQGTRLTVV.

Only one count was recorded for this clone. This chain joins TRBV7-2 and TRBJ2-3; 8 bases agree with TRBD2. The CDR3 is 16 amino acids. V was pared by 5 bases and J by 6 bases, with 13 bases of the junction left unmatched. CDR1 is SGHTA, CDR2 FQGNSA, per germline. For the CDR3, the DNA is TGTGCCAGCAGCCCTCCGGGGCTAGCGGGTTCCGATACGCAGTATTTT. Encoded protein: CASSPPGLAGSDTQYF.

The CDR3 nucleotides are TGCGCCAGCAGCCAAGATCGGGGGACTACACTAATGACCCAGTACTTC. It yields the protein CASSQDRGTTLMTQYF. V is TRBV4-3 and J is TRBJ2-5, with TRBD2 identical over 7 bases. Germline trimming cut 0 bases from V and 7 bases from J; bases unmatched to any gene: 11. The CDR3 contains 16 residues. Germline assignment: CDR1 LGHNA and CDR2 YSLEER.

The rearrangement uses TRBV27 and TRBJ1-1; 9 nucleotides match TRBD1. The CDR3 spans 14 residues. With 5 bases clipped from V and 1 base from J, the junction kept 2 bases outside the gene matches. Germline V gene lookup returns CDR1 MNHEY and CDR2 SMNVEV (reference sequence). This chain's CDR3 is CASSTQGANTEAFF. The CDR3 DNA sequence: TGTGCCAGCAGTACACAGGGGGCGAACACTGAAGCTTTCTTT.

This rearrangement joins TRBV2 to TRBJ2-3; TRBD1 might be the D (5 bases). This CDR3 contains 15 residues. The germline V gene has CDR1 SNHLY and CDR2 FYNNEI. V lost 4 bases and J 0 bases, leaving 11 bases between the germline ends. The CDR3 sequence: CASSVGARSTDTQYF. The CDR3 nucleotides are TGTGCCAGCAGTGTAGGGGCGCGGAGCACAGATACGCAGTATTTT.

V is TRBV27 and J is TRBJ2-5; TRBD2 matches 14 bases. V was pared by 7 bases and J by 2 bases, with 6 bases of the junction left unmatched. The germline CDR1 and CDR2 sequences are MNHEY and SMNVEV (reference sequence). This CDR3 is 16 amino acids long. The CDR3: CASTPTSGGAQETQYF. CDR3 nucleotide sequence: TGTGCCAGCACGCCGACTAGCGGGGGGGCTCAAGAGACCCAGTACTTC.

The CDR3 region is CSPLEAFF. Here the CDR3 DNA reads TGCAGCCCCCTTGAAGCTTTCTTT. This chain uses TRBV20-1 with TRBJ1-1; D gene ambiguous. Germline CDR1 is DFQATT and CDR2 is SNEGSKA (reference sequence). The CDR3 runs to 8 residues.

The CDR3: CASSSTFPLADLAKNIQYF. CDR3 DNA sequence: TGTGCCAGCAGCTCTACTTTCCCCCTAGCGGACTTAGCCAAAAACATTCAGTACTTC. This chain connects TRBV7-9 to TRBJ2-4, with TRBD2 matching 7 bases. V lost 4 bases and J lost 0; bases outside the gene matches: 15. The CDR3 has 19 amino acids. Germline values: CDR1 SEHNR, CDR2 FQNEAQ (reference sequence).

CDR3 DNA: TGTGCCAGTAGTGCCCGGGACAGGGGATATTCACCCCTCCACTTT. Amino acid sequence: CASSARDRGYSPLHF. This rearrangement joins TRBV19 to TRBJ1-6, with TRBD1 identical over 10 bases. Germline-derived CDR1 and CDR2 are LNHDA and SQIVND (reference sequence). CDR3 length: 15 amino acids. Losses at the gene ends were 5 bases for V and 8 bases for J; bases not matched to a gene: 6.

This clone was observed a single time. The chain has TRBV10-1 and TRBJ1-3, with D unresolved. This CDR3 has 13 amino acids. CDR1 is WNHNN, CDR2 SYGVQD, per germline (reference sequence). V was trimmed by 4 bases and J by 0 bases, leaving 4 bases between them. CDR3 coding DNA: TGCGCCAGCAGTGCTAACTCTGGAAACACCATATATTTT. Protein sequence: CASSANSGNTIYF.

The chain couples TRBV29-1 to TRBJ1-1; possibly TRBD1 for D (5 bases). CDR3 length: 16 residues. Germline V gives CDR1 SQVTM, CDR2 ANQGSEA. Trimming took 4 bases from V and 0 from J, leaving 18 bases between them. For the CDR3, the DNA is TGCAGCGTTGCGCAGGACACGTTCCTTATGAACACTGAAGCTTTCTTT. This gives the protein CSVAQDTFLMNTEAFF.

The rearrangement uses TRBV27 and TRBJ2-7; 10 bases fit TRBD1. Unmatched junction bases numbered 6, after V lost 4 bases and J lost 3 bases. The CDR3 consists of 15 residues. Germline V gene data show CDR1 as MNHEY and CDR2 as SMNVEV (reference sequence). The CDR3 loop is CASSSHRTGGYEQYF. The CDR3 region has the DNA TGTGCCAGCAGTTCCCATCGGACAGGGGGCTACGAGCAGTACTTC.

The J gene is TRBJ2-1, the V gene TRBV28, with TRBD2 matching 8 bases. The CDR3 loop spans 15 amino acids. Germline V CDR1 and CDR2: MDHEN, SYDVKM. V gave up 9 bases and J gave up 1 base; unmatched junction bases: 8. The CDR3 spells CASASGRKSYNEQFF. CDR3 bases: TGTGCCAGTGCTAGCGGGCGGAAATCCTACAATGAGCAGTTCTTC.